These 18 T cell receptor beta chains were all obtained from the same sample, sequenced in a study of shared clonotypes between healthy human individuals. This table comes from immunoSEQ multiplex PCR, and its TCRdb copy is limited to in-frame clones, with some not included. Here the sample spans 450,000 to 500,000 clones, around 78% being singletons. The specimen was PBMCs. The receptors originated from a woman between 35 and 50 years old in good health. Some clones in this sample may be carry-over from other donors' samples.

The chain couples TRBV18 to TRBJ1-2; D is undetermined. In germline, CDR1 is KGHSH, CDR2 LQKENI. The ends were cut back, 3 bases at V and 4 bases at J, with 15 bases in the middle. The CDR3 is made up of 15 amino acids. CDR3 nucleotide sequence: TGTGCCAGCTCACCCGGACCCGGCCCTTCCTATGGCTACACCTTC. This codes for CASSPGPGPSYGYTF.

This clone has more than one count but fewer than ten. This likely stems from a read error, as it lies one base from a far larger clone. The chain has TRBV30 and TRBJ2-7, with D perhaps matching TRBD2 (6 bases). CDR1 and CDR2 from the germline V gene are GTSNPN and SVGIG (reference sequence). Trimming took off 0 bases at V and 3 bases at J, with 9 bases between the two ends. The CDR3 length is 13 residues. The CDR3 DNA reads TGTGCCTGGAGTGTACTGGGGGGCTACGAGCAGTACTTC. It yields the protein CAWSVLGGYEQYF.

The chain has TRBV28 and TRBJ1-2, with unresolved D. This CDR3 spans 14 amino acids. Germline-derived CDR1 and CDR2 are MDHEN and SYDVKM. The V end was cut by 5 bases, the J end by 8 bases, with 18 bases between. The CDR3, as DNA: TGTGCCAGCAGTGGAGGCAGGTCCCGGCCCGGCTACACCTTC. Amino acid sequence: CASSGGRSRPGYTF.

The chain has TRBV27 and TRBJ2-5; D may correspond to TRBD1 or TRBD2 (6 bases each). V lost 3 bases and J lost 5, with 16 bases in between. The CDR3 contains 15 residues. CDR1 is MNHEY and CDR2 is SMNVEV in the germline V gene (reference sequence). CDR3 sequence (DNA): TGTGCCAGCAGTTTTCGCGGGACAACTCTTGAGACCCAGTACTTC. It specifies CASSFRGTTLETQYF.

This clone was seen a single time. The gene calls are TRBV18 and TRBJ2-3; weak D call: TRBD2 (6 bases). CDR1 is KGHSH, CDR2 LQKENI, per germline. Trimming pared 2 bases from V and 1 base from J, leaving 16 bases between. The length of the CDR3 is 17 residues. Here the CDR3 DNA reads TGTGCCAGCTCACCAGGGTCTGCGGGATCGGGCACAGATACGCAGTATTTT. This translates into CASSPGSAGSGTDTQYF. The complete variable domain, with remaining parts taken from reference TRBV18 and TRBJ2-3, reads NAGVMQNPRHLVRRRGQEARLRCSPMKGHSHVYWYRQLPEEGLKFMVYLQKENIIDESGMPKERFSAEFPKEGPSILRIQQVVRGDSAAYFCASSPGSAGSGTDTQYFGPGTRLTVL.

The rearrangement uses TRBV30 and TRBJ2-6; no clear D gene. CDR3 size: 15 residues. Germline lookup yields CDR1 GTSNPN and CDR2 SVGIG (reference sequence). Trimming took 0 bases from V and 1 from J, leaving 7 bases between them. The CDR3 DNA sequence: TGTGCCTGGAGTGTAGGGCTTTCTGGGGCCAACGTCCTGACTTTC. The encoded protein is CAWSVGLSGANVLTF. Filled out from reference TRBV30 and TRBJ2-6, the complete variable domain reads SQTIHQWPATLVQPVGSPLSLECTVEGTSNPNLYWYRQAAGRGLQLLFYSVGIGQISSEVPQNLSASRPQDRQFILSSKKLLLSDSGFYLCAWSVGLSGANVLTFGAGSRLTVL.

The DNA of the CDR3 is TGTGCCAGCAACATCTACAATGAGCAGTTCTTC. This gives the protein CASNIYNEQFF. This chain joins TRBV5-7 and TRBJ2-1; unclear D gene. TRBV5-7 is an ORF, and what it does is uncertain. This CDR3 comprises 11 residues. Trimming left V 6 bases short and J 3 bases short, with 4 bases between.

V is TRBV7-3 and J is TRBJ2-1; 10 bases agree with TRBD2. V shed 5 bases and J 5 bases; nucleotides not matched to a gene: 9. This CDR3 contains 16 residues. The germline gives CDR1 SGHTA, CDR2 FQGTGA. DNA for the CDR3: TGTGCCAGCAGCGTGTCTACTAGCGGGAATAACAATGAGCAGTTCTTC. It is translated as CASSVSTSGNNNEQFF.

The V call is TRBV6-6, the J call TRBJ1-1, with D tentatively TRBD1 (5 bases). The V end was cut by 6 bases, the J end by 4 bases, with 9 bases between. The CDR3 consists of 12 residues. Germline assignment: CDR1 MNHNY and CDR2 SVGAGI (reference sequence). CDR3 DNA: TGTGCCAGCAGCCCCGGGGGCACTGAAGCTTTCTTT. Translation gives CASSPGGTEAFF.

The gene calls are TRBV11-2 and TRBJ1-1; the D gene is possibly TRBD1 (5 bases). V was clipped by 5 bases and J by 1 base, with 8 bases between them. Germline V gives CDR1 SGHAT, CDR2 FQNNGV. This CDR3 is 13 amino acids long. In nucleotides, the CDR3 is TGTGCCAGCAGCGGACACCCGAACACTGAAGCTTTCTTT. Translation gives CASSGHPNTEAFF.

This sequence joins TRBV6-1 and TRBJ1-2, with D tentatively TRBD1 (6 bases). This CDR3 has 11 residues. Germline V lookup: CDR1 MNHNS, CDR2 SASEGT. With 5 bases removed from V and 6 bases from J, the gap between germline ends came to 7 bases. The CDR3 DNA sequence: TGTGCCAGCAGTAACAGGGATGGCTACACCTTC. This encodes CASSNRDGYTF.

The table lists this clone with a few counts. Compared with germline, one end of the junction differs, possibly owing to a read error. The chain has TRBV7-7 and TRBJ2-5; 8 bases are a match to TRBD1. The CDR3 consists of 13 residues. Germline CDR1 is SSHAT and CDR2 is FNYEAQ (reference sequence). The CDR3 loop reads CASSQRQGETQYF. DNA of the CDR3: TGTGCTAGCAGCCAGAGACAGGGGGAGACCCAGTACTTC.

This clone was detected once. The chain carries TRBV19 and TRBJ2-1, with 10 bases that match TRBD2. The CDR3 consists of 16 residues. Germline CDR1 and CDR2: LNHDA and SQIVND (reference sequence). Germline trimming cut 5 bases from V and 4 bases from J; bases unmatched to any gene: 8. CDR3 sequence reads: CASSPLTSGRYNEQFF. The DNA of the CDR3 is TGTGCCAGTAGTCCCCTGACTAGCGGGCGGTACAATGAGCAGTTCTTC.

The chain combines TRBV11-2 with TRBJ1-1, with TRBD1 as a possible D gene (5 bases). The CDR3 extends over 15 amino acids. Germline V gene lookup returns CDR1 SGHAT and CDR2 FQNNGV. The V gene lost 2 bases and the J gene lost 0 bases, with 10 bases spanning the gap. The chain's CDR3 is CASSLLVRVNTEAFF. The CDR3 DNA reads as TGTGCCAGCAGCTTATTGGTCAGGGTGAACACTGAAGCTTTCTTT.

This clone was observed once. V is TRBV2 and J is TRBJ1-4, with unresolved D. V was cut by 6 bases and J by 2 bases, with 7 bases left in between. The CDR3 has 13 residues. Germline V lookup: CDR1 SNHLY, CDR2 FYNNEI. Here the CDR3 reads CASRGDTNEKLFF. Written as DNA, the CDR3 is TGTGCCAGCAGAGGAGACACTAATGAAAAACTGTTTTTT.

J is TRBJ1-1 and V is TRBV7-2, with a tentative D call TRBD1 (5 bases). V dropped 6 bases and J dropped 5 bases, with 16 bases sitting between them. The germline CDR1 and CDR2 sequences are SGHTA and FQGNSA. This CDR3 comprises 14 residues. The CDR3, as DNA: TGTGCCAGCAGACCGGGCCCGGGACCTACTGAAGCTTTCTTT. The encoded protein is CASRPGPGPTEAFF.

The rearrangement uses TRBV28 and TRBJ2-5; 8 bases fit TRBD2. Looked up from germline, CDR1 is MDHEN and CDR2 is SYDVKM. The CDR3 sequence is 14 residues long. Trimming took 5 bases from V and 9 from J; bases not matched to a gene: 11. The CDR3 nucleotides are TGTGCCAGCAGTCCCACTAGCGGCCTTTTCTCCCAGTACTTC. Encoded protein: CASSPTSGLFSQYF.

CDR3 coding DNA: TGTGCCAGCAGCGTTGCGGGAGCGATCGGGGAGCTGTTTTTT. Translated: CASSVAGAIGELFF. The rearrangement links TRBV9 to TRBJ2-2; 7 bases match TRBD2. Germline trimming cut 2 bases from V and 7 bases from J; bases unmatched to any gene: 5. In germline, CDR1 is SGDLS, CDR2 YYNGEE. This CDR3 is 14 amino acids long.